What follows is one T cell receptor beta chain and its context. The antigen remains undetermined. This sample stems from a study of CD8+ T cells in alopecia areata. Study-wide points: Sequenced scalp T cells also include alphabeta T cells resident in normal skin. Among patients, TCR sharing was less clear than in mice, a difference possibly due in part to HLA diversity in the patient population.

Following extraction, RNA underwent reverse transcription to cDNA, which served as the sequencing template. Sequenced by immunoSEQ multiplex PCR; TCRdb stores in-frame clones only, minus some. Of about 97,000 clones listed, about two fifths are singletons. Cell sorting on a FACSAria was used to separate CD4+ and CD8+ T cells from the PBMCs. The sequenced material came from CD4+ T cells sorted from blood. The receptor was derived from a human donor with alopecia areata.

DNA for the CDR3: TGTGCCAGCAGCTTTGACCACTCCTACGAGCAGTACTTC. It yields the protein CASSFDHSYEQYF. The V call is TRBV5-8, the J call TRBJ2-7; D is uncertain. V was trimmed by 2 bases and J by 0 bases, leaving 6 bases between them. CDR1 SGHTS and CDR2 YDEGEE come from the germline V gene. The CDR3 is 13 residues long.